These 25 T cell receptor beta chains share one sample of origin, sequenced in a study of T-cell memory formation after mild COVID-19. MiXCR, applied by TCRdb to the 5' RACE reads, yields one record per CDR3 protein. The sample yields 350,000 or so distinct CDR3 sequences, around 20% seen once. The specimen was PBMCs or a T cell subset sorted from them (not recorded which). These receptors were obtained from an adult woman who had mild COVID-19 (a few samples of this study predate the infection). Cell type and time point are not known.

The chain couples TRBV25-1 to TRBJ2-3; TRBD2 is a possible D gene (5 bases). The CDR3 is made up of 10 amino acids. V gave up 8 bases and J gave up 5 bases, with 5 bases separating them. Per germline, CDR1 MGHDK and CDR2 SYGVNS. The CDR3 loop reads CASGRDTQYF. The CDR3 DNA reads TGTGCCAGCGGGAGAGATACGCAGTATTTT.

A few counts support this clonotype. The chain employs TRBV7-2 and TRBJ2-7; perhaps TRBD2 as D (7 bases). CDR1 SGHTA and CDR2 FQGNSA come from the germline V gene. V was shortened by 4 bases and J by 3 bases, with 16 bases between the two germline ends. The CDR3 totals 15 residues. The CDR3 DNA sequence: TGTGCCAGCAGCTCCTGGGGAGGGGGTAACTACGAGCAGTACTTC. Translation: CASSSWGGGNYEQYF.

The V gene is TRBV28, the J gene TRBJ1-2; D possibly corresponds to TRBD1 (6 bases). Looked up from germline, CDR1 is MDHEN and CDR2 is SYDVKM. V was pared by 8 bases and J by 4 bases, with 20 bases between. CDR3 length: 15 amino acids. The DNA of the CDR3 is TGTGCCAGCCGCCCCACCGGGACACACCTCTATGGCTACACCTTC. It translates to CASRPTGTHLYGYTF.

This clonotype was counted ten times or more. CDR3 DNA sequence: TGTGCCAGCAGAAAGGGAGACACCGGGGAGCTGTTTTTT. Residues: CASRKGDTGELFF. This chain joins TRBV7-2 and TRBJ2-2; a possible D gene is TRBD2 (5 bases). CDR3 length: 13 amino acids. V lost 6 bases, J lost 3 bases, and 8 bases lay in between. Germline V gives CDR1 SGHTA, CDR2 FQGNSA.

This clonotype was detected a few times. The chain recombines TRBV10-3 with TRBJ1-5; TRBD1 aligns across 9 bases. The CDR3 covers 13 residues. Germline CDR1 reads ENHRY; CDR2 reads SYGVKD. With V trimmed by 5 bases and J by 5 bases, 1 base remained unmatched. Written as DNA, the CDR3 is TGTGCCATCAGTCGGGACAGGGATCAGCCCCAGCATTTT. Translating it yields CAISRDRDQPQHF.

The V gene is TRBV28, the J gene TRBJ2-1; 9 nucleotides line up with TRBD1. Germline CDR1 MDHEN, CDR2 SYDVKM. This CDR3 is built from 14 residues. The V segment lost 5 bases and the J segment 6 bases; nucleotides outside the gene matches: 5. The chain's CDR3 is CASSTGTGFNEQFF. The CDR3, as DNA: TGTGCCAGCAGTACCGGGACAGGGTTCAATGAGCAGTTCTTC.

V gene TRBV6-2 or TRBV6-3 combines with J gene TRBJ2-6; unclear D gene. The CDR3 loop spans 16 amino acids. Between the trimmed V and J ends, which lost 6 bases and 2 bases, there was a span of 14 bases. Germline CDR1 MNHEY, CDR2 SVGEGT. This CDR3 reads CASSHTDLAGANVLTF. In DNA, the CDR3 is TGTGCCAGCAGCCATACCGACTTAGCTGGGGCCAACGTCCTGACTTTC.

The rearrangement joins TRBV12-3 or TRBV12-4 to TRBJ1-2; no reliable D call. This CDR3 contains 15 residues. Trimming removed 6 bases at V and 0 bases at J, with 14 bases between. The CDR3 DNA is TGTGCCAGCAGCCCCGGATTGGCAGCTAACTATGGCTACACCTTC. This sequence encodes CASSPGLAANYGYTF.

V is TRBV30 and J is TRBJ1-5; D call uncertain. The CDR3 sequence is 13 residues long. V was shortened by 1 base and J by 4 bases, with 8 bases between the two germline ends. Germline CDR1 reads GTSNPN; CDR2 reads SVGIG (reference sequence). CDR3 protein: CAWSDSVNQPQHF. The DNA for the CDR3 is TGTGCCTGGAGTGACTCAGTGAATCAGCCCCAGCATTTT.

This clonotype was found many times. CDR3 protein: CASSHDRVGTGNTIYF. In nucleotides, the CDR3 is TGTGCCAGCAGCCACGACAGGGTGGGAACTGGAAACACCATATATTTT. The genes are TRBV12-3 or TRBV12-4 and TRBJ1-3; 7 bases are shared with TRBD1. V shed 6 bases, J shed 2 bases, and the junction held 10 bases outside the gene matches. The CDR3 sequence is 16 residues long.

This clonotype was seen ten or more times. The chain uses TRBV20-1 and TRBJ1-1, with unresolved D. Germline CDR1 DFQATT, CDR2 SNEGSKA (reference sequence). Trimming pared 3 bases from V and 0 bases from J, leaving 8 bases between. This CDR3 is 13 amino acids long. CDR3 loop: CSASRGLNTEAFF. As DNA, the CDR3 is TGCAGTGCTAGTCGGGGATTGAACACTGAAGCTTTCTTT.

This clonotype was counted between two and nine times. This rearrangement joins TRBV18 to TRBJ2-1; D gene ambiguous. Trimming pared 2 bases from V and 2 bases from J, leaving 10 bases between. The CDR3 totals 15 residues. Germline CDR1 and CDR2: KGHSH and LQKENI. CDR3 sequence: CASSPTALTYNEQFF. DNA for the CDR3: TGTGCCAGCTCACCAACAGCCCTCACCTACAATGAGCAGTTCTTC.

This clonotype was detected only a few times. CDR3 nucleotides: TGTGCCAGCAGCCGTGACAACGTCCTCAGGGAGGCAGATACGCAGTATTTT. Encoded protein: CASSRDNVLREADTQYF. The chain uses TRBV7-3 and TRBJ2-3, with D perhaps TRBD2 (6 bases). Trimming pared 5 bases from V and 4 bases from J, leaving 22 bases between. Looked up from germline, CDR1 is SGHTA and CDR2 is FQGTGA. There are 17 residues in the CDR3.

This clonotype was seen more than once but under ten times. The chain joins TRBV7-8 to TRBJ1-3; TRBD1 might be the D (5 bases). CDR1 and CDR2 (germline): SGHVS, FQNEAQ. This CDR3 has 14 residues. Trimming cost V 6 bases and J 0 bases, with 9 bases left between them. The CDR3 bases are TGTGCCAGCAGGGCCGGGACCTCTGGAAACACCATATATTTT. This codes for CASRAGTSGNTIYF.

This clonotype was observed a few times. The CDR3 nucleotides read TGCAGTGCTAGAGGTTTCGGGCTAGCGGGGGGGCAAACAGATACGCAGTATTTT. Encoded protein: CSARGFGLAGGQTDTQYF. The rearrangement joins TRBV20-1 to TRBJ2-3; TRBD2 matches at 12 bases. This CDR3 is 18 amino acids long. Germline V lookup: CDR1 DFQATT, CDR2 SNEGSKA (reference sequence). Trimming at V came to 1 base and at J to 3 bases, leaving 11 bases not matched to a gene.

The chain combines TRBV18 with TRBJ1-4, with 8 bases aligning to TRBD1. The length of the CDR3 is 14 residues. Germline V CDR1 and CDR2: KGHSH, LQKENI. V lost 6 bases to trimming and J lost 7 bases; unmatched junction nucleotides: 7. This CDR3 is CASSHGQGSEKLFF. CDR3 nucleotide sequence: TGTGCCAGCTCCCACGGACAGGGAAGTGAAAAACTGTTTTTT.

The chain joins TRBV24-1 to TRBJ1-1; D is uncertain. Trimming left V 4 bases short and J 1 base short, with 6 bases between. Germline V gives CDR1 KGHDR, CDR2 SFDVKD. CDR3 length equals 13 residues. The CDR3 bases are TGTGCCACCAGTGACCAGAGGAACACTGAAGCTTTCTTT. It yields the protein CATSDQRNTEAFF.

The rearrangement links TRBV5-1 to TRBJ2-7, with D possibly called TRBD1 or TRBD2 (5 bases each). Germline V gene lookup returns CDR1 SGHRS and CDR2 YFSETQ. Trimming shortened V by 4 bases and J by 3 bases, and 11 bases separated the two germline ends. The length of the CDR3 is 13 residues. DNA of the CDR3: TGCGCCAGCAGCCGGGACCCTAACTACGAGCAGTACTTC. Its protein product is CASSRDPNYEQYF.

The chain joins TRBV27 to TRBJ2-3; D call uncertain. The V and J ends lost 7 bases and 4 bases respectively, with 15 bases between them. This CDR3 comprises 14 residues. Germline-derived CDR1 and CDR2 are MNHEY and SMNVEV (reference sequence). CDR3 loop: CASIGFSRSDTQYF. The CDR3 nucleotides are TGTGCCAGCATCGGGTTTTCGAGGTCAGATACGCAGTATTTT.

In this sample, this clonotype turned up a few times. As DNA, the CDR3 is TGCGCCAGCAGCCAAGATGGGTCTAGCCGAAGCACAGATACGCAGTATTTT. Its protein is CASSQDGSSRSTDTQYF. The V gene is TRBV4-1, the J gene TRBJ2-3; D may be TRBD2 (5 bases). Trimming took off 0 bases at V and 0 bases at J, with 13 bases between the two ends. In germline, CDR1 is MGHRA, CDR2 YSYEKL. The CDR3 runs 17 residues.

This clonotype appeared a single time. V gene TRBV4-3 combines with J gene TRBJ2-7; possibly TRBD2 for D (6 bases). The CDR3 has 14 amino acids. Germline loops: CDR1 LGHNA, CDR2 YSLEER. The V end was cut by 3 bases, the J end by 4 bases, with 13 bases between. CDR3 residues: CASSQILGTYEQYF. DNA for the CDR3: TGCGCCAGCAGCCAGATTTTGGGGACTTACGAGCAGTACTTC.

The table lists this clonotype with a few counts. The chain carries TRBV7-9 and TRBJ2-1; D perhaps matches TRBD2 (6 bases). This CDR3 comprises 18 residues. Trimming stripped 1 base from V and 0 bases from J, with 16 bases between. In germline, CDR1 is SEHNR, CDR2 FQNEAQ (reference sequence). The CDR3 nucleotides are TGTGCCAGCAGCTTAGAGGCTAGCGCCCTGGGCTCCTACAATGAGCAGTTCTTC. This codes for CASSLEASALGSYNEQFF. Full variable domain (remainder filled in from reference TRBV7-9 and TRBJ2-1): DTGVSQNPRHKITKRGQNVTFRCDPISEHNRLYWYRQTLGQGPEFLTYFQNEAQLEKSRLLSDRFSAERPKGSFSTLEIQRTEQGDSAMYLCASSLEASALGSYNEQFFGPGTRLTVL.

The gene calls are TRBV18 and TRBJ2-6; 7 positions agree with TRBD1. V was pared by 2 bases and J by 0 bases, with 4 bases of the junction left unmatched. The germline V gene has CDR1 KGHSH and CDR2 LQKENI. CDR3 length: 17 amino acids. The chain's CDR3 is CASSPNGQVSGANVLTF. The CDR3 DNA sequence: TGTGCCAGCTCACCAAACGGACAGGTCTCTGGGGCCAACGTCCTGACTTTC. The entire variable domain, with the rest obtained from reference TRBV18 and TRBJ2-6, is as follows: NAGVMQNPRHLVRRRGQEARLRCSPMKGHSHVYWYRQLPEEGLKFMVYLQKENIIDESGMPKERFSAEFPKEGPSILRIQQVVRGDSAAYFCASSPNGQVSGANVLTFGAGSRLTVL.

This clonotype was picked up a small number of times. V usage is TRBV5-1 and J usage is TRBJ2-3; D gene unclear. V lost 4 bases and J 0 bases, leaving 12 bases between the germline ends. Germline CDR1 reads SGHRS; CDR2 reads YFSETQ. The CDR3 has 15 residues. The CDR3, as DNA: TGCGCCAGCAGCCCCCGCGGAGCAAGCACAGATACGCAGTATTTT. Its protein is CASSPRGASTDTQYF.

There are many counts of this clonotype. The DNA of the CDR3 is TGTGCCATCAGGGACAGCGACTACGAGCAGTACTTC. Amino acid sequence: CAIRDSDYEQYF. The V call is TRBV10-3, the J call TRBJ2-7; weak D call: TRBD1 (6 bases). Germline assignment: CDR1 ENHRY and CDR2 SYGVKD. The ends were cut back, 6 bases at V and 3 bases at J, with 9 bases in the middle. This CDR3 contains 12 residues.